The next 29 T cell receptor beta chains were all read from a single sample in a study of blood T cell repertoires in COVID-19. Measured with immunoSEQ multiplex PCR; TCRdb has only the in-frame clones, and not every one. This sample has about 11,000 clones, with roughly nine tenths found just once. Sequenced sample: peripheral blood. These receptor sequences come from a woman between 55 and 75 years old with active COVID-19.

The chain couples TRBV27 to TRBJ2-2; no definite D call. CDR1 is MNHEY, CDR2 SMNVEV, per germline (reference sequence). The CDR3 extends over 13 amino acids. Trimming took 5 bases from V and 4 from J, leaving 8 bases between them. In DNA, the CDR3 is TGTGCCAGCAGTCGCCCGGGCACCGGGGAGCTGTTTTTT. Translated: CASSRPGTGELFF.

This clone was picked up a small number of times. The chain combines TRBV10-3 with TRBJ2-7, with 8 bases that match TRBD2. Germline V gene lookup returns CDR1 ENHRY and CDR2 SYGVKD. The CDR3 consists of 14 residues. With 5 bases clipped from V and 1 base from J, the junction kept 4 bases outside the gene matches. The CDR3 here is CAISPGLGSYEQYV. The CDR3 DNA follows: TGTGCCATCAGTCCGGGACTAGGGTCCTACGAGCAGTACGTC.

The chain couples TRBV19 to TRBJ1-5, with a possible D match to TRBD1 (6 bases). Germline assignment: CDR1 LNHDA and CDR2 SQIVND (reference sequence). This CDR3 region has 15 residues. Trimming cost V 3 bases and J 10 bases, with 19 bases left between them. The CDR3 nucleotides are TGTGCCAGTAGTATCGAACAGGGTGTCCGCGGACCCCAGCATTTT. Translation: CASSIEQGVRGPQHF.

V usage is TRBV4-2 and J usage is TRBJ2-3; 8 bases are a match to TRBD2. Germline CDR1 reads LGHNA; CDR2 reads YNFKEQ. This CDR3 contains 14 residues. Trimming cost V 2 bases and J 6 bases; bases outside gene matches: 4. CDR3 loop: CASSQPGGVDTQYF. CDR3 in DNA: TGTGCCAGCAGCCAACCGGGAGGGGTGGATACGCAGTATTTT.

This rearrangement joins TRBV7-2 to TRBJ2-1; 9 bases align to TRBD2. Germline trimming cut 1 base from V and 2 bases from J; bases unmatched to any gene: 6. Germline assignment: CDR1 SGHTA and CDR2 FQGNSA. This CDR3 has 17 residues. CDR3 DNA sequence: TGTGCCAGCAGCTTAGGGCTAGCGGGGTCGACCTACAATGAGCAGTTCTTC. Encoded protein: CASSLGLAGSTYNEQFF.

V and J are TRBV7-9 and TRBJ2-2, with 10 bases aligning to TRBD1. The J segment lost 6 bases and the V segment lost 4 bases, leaving 5 bases of the junction unmatched. The germline CDR1 and CDR2 sequences are SEHNR and FQNEAQ (reference sequence). The CDR3 spans 15 residues. The CDR3 DNA reads as TGTGCCAGCAGCTACCCGGGACAGGGGTCCGGGGAGCTGTTTTTT. Protein sequence: CASSYPGQGSGELFF.

This clone was counted a single time. The rearrangement uses TRBV9 and TRBJ1-3; D might be TRBD1 (5 bases). Per the germline V gene, CDR1 is SGDLS and CDR2 is YYNGEE. CDR3 length: 16 amino acids. V lost 4 bases and J lost 4, with 18 bases in between. CDR3 in DNA: TGTGCCAGCAGCATCTCGACAGACTCAATGGGAAACACCATATATTTT. Translation gives CASSISTDSMGNTIYF.

The V gene is TRBV2, the J gene TRBJ2-1; D possibly corresponds to TRBD2 (6 bases). The CDR3 runs 14 residues. V lost 2 bases and J 6 bases, leaving 11 bases between the germline ends. Per germline, CDR1 SNHLY and CDR2 FYNNEI. The CDR3 protein is CASSEPGVGNEQFF. In nucleotides, the CDR3 is TGTGCCAGCAGTGAACCGGGAGTGGGCAATGAGCAGTTCTTC.

The table lists this clone with a count of one. The J gene is TRBJ2-7, the V gene TRBV6-5, with D maybe TRBD2 (6 bases). Looked up from germline, CDR1 is MNHEY and CDR2 is SVGAGI. This CDR3 is built from 12 residues. Trimming shortened V by 6 bases and J by 6 bases, and 12 bases separated the two germline ends. This CDR3 reads CASRLRGGEQYF. The CDR3 bases are TGTGCCAGCAGACTCCGGGGAGGCGAGCAGTACTTC.

This clone was detected once. The chain has TRBV9 and TRBJ2-3; a possible D gene is TRBD1 (7 bases). There are 15 residues in the CDR3. V shed 1 base and J shed 2 bases, with 11 bases lying between them. From germline, CDR1 is SGDLS and CDR2 YYNGEE. DNA for the CDR3: TGTGCCAGCAGCGTATCAGGGGGGATCACAGATACGCAGTATTTT. It yields the protein CASSVSGGITDTQYF. The full variable domain, completed using reference TRBV9 and TRBJ2-3, is DSGVTQTPKHLITATGQRVTLRCSPRSGDLSVYWYQQSLDQGLQFLIQYYNGEERAKGNILERFSAQQFPDLHSELNLSSLELGDSALYFCASSVSGGITDTQYFGPGTRLTVL.

The chain carries TRBV20-1 and TRBJ2-1, with D possibly being TRBD2 (5 bases). The V and J ends lost 4 bases and 7 bases respectively, with 8 bases between them. The CDR3 extends over 11 amino acids. CDR1 is DFQATT and CDR2 is SNEGSKA in the germline V gene (reference sequence). The CDR3 bases are TGCAGTGCTACTAGCTCGAATGAGCAGTTCTTC. Translated: CSATSSNEQFF.

The V and J genes are TRBV6-1 and TRBJ1-2; TRBD1 matches at 8 bases. CDR3 length: 19 amino acids. V lost 4 bases, J lost 3 bases, and 19 bases stayed unmatched. Germline CDR1 reads MNHNS; CDR2 reads SASEGT. The CDR3 is CASSATTYGQGGRYYGYTF. CDR3 nucleotide sequence: TGTGCCAGCAGTGCCACCACCTACGGACAGGGAGGGCGATACTATGGCTACACCTTC.

This chain links TRBV9 with TRBJ2-2; TRBD2 aligns across 11 bases. Losses at the gene ends were 0 bases for V and 1 base for J; bases not matched to a gene: 8. The CDR3 has 19 amino acids. The V gene's germline CDR1 is SGDLS and CDR2 YYNGEE. In nucleotides, the CDR3 is TGTGCCAGCAGCGTAGTGGGAGCTAGCGGGGGGAAGAACACCGGGGAGCTGTTTTTT. Translation: CASSVVGASGGKNTGELFF.

This sequence joins TRBV3-1 (or the pseudogene TRBV3-2) and TRBJ2-6; D remains ambiguous. The CDR3 contains 14 residues. CDR1 LGHDT and CDR2 YNNKEL come from the germline V gene (reference sequence). Trimming cost V 5 bases and J 1 base, with 6 bases left between them. CDR3 sequence reads: CASSTSSGANVLTF. CDR3 nucleotides: TGTGCCAGCAGCACAAGTTCTGGGGCCAACGTCCTGACTTTC.

The chain combines TRBV16 with TRBJ1-5; D is ambiguous. CDR1 is KGHSY and CDR2 is FQNENV in the germline V gene. V was cut by 4 bases and J by 5 bases, with 9 bases left in between. The CDR3 is made up of 13 amino acids. The chain's CDR3 is CASSPGSDQPQHF. In DNA, the CDR3 is TGTGCCAGCAGCCCCGGGAGTGATCAGCCCCAGCATTTT.

The chain links TRBV3-1 (or the pseudogene TRBV3-2) to TRBJ2-3, with 9 bases matching TRBD2. J gave up 1 base and V 4 bases, and 9 bases lay outside the gene matches. Germline V lookup: CDR1 LGHDT, CDR2 YNNKEL (reference sequence). The CDR3 is 17 residues long. This chain's CDR3 is CASSPQGLAVGTDTQYF. The DNA of the CDR3 is TGTGCCAGCAGCCCCCAGGGACTAGCAGTGGGCACAGATACGCAGTATTTT.

This clone was recorded only once. The J gene is TRBJ2-1, the V gene TRBV11-1, with 7 bases matching TRBD1. The ends lost 5 bases at V and 4 bases at J; junction bases unmatched: 8. This CDR3 region has 15 residues. Germline V gives CDR1 SGHAT, CDR2 FQDESV (reference sequence). CDR3 sequence: CASSPRTGLYNEQFF. The CDR3 coding sequence is TGTGCCAGCAGCCCCCGGACAGGCCTGTACAATGAGCAGTTCTTC.

This chain uses TRBV7-2 with TRBJ2-2, with D possibly TRBD2 on 7 matching bases. The CDR3 runs to 16 residues. V was cut by 0 bases and J by 4 bases, with 12 bases left in between. Germline lookup yields CDR1 SGHTA and CDR2 FQGNSA. The CDR3 coding sequence is TGTGCCAGCAGCTTAGCGGGGGGGCTGATCACCGGGGAGCTGTTTTTT. Its protein is CASSLAGGLITGELFF.

This chain links TRBV6-1 with TRBJ2-1; TRBD1 matches 10 bases. V lost 0 bases and J lost 7; bases outside the gene matches: 15. Germline loops: CDR1 MNHNS, CDR2 SASEGT. The CDR3 extends over 19 amino acids. CDR3 sequence (DNA): TGTGCCAGCAGTGAAGCGCTGGACAGGGGGTCCGGTTCGAGGAATGAGCAGTTCTTC. It yields the protein CASSEALDRGSGSRNEQFF.

The chain combines TRBV2 with TRBJ2-3, with D perhaps matching TRBD2 (6 bases). The germline V gene has CDR1 SNHLY and CDR2 FYNNEI. V lost 4 bases, J lost 1 base, and 9 bases lay in between. The CDR3 spans 14 residues. CDR3: CASSVGGGTDTQYF. In DNA form, the CDR3 reads TGTGCCAGCAGTGTAGGCGGGGGCACAGATACGCAGTATTTT. The variable domain in full, with the rest retrieved from reference TRBV2 and TRBJ2-3, is EPEVTQTPSHQVTQMGQEVILRCVPISNHLYFYWYRQILGQKVEFLVSFYNNEISEKSEIFDDQFSVERPDGSNFTLKIRSTKLEDSAMYFCASSVGGGTDTQYFGPGTRLTVL.

This chain links TRBV19 with TRBJ2-3; 13 bases fit TRBD2. The CDR3 totals 16 residues. After removal of 4 bases from V and 4 bases from J, the junction contained 5 bases not matched to a gene. The germline gives CDR1 LNHDA, CDR2 SQIVND (reference sequence). The CDR3 region is CASSTGLAGAPDTQYF. The CDR3 region has the DNA TGTGCCAGTAGTACTGGACTAGCGGGGGCCCCAGATACGCAGTATTTT.

This clone has just a few counts. The chain joins TRBV6-5 to TRBJ1-5; tentative D call: TRBD1 (5 bases). The germline CDR1 and CDR2 sequences are MNHEY and SVGAGI. V shed 3 bases and J shed 5 bases, with 8 bases lying between them. CDR3 length equals 13 residues. The CDR3 protein is CASSYSQDQPQHF. The CDR3, as DNA: TGTGCCAGCAGTTATTCACAGGATCAGCCCCAGCATTTT.

This chain joins TRBV6-1 and TRBJ1-5; perhaps TRBD1 as D (5 bases). The V end was cut by 3 bases, the J end by 4 bases, with 19 bases between. CDR3 size: 17 residues. Germline V gene sequence: CDR1 MNHNS, CDR2 SASEGT. The CDR3 DNA follows: TGTGCCAGCAGTGATCGTCCCAGGGCGGGGGGAAATCAGCCCCAGCATTTT. Residues: CASSDRPRAGGNQPQHF.

J is TRBJ2-2 and V is TRBV4-1; a possible D gene is TRBD2 (6 bases). The CDR3 has 18 residues. CDR1 and CDR2 from the germline V gene are MGHRA and YSYEKL. Trimming removed 0 bases from V and 5 bases from J, with 19 bases in between. Written as DNA, the CDR3 is TGCGCCAGCAGCCAAGATGGCACAGGCGGGATCAATACCGGGGAGCTGTTTTTT. It encodes CASSQDGTGGINTGELFF.

The chain employs TRBV5-1 and TRBJ2-5; no reliable D call. V was pared by 0 bases and J by 1 base, with 7 bases between. Germline V lookup: CDR1 SGHRS, CDR2 YFSETQ. The CDR3 loop spans 14 amino acids. CDR3 protein: CASSLGASQETQYF. The CDR3 coding sequence is TGCGCCAGCAGCTTGGGAGCTTCCCAAGAGACCCAGTACTTC.

The chain joins TRBV7-2 to TRBJ2-2; 16 nucleotides match TRBD2. CDR1 and CDR2 from the germline V gene are SGHTA and FQGNSA. With V trimmed by 4 bases and J by 5 bases, 10 bases remained unmatched. The CDR3 length is 19 residues. CDR3 in amino acids: CASSSPLGLAGGRTGELFF. The CDR3 bases are TGTGCCAGCAGCTCGCCCCTGGGACTAGCGGGGGGGCGAACCGGGGAGCTGTTTTTT.

The genes are TRBV7-2 and TRBJ2-7; perhaps TRBD1 as D (6 bases). Trimming pared 2 bases from V and 7 bases from J, leaving 9 bases between. In germline, CDR1 is SGHTA, CDR2 FQGNSA. CDR3 size: 12 residues. The CDR3, as DNA: TGTGCCAGCAGCTTAACAGGGTGGGAGCAGTACTTC. Translating gives CASSLTGWEQYF.

V usage is TRBV4-1 and J usage is TRBJ2-7; no clear D. CDR3 size: 14 residues. Germline CDR1 and CDR2: MGHRA and YSYEKL. Trimming took 1 base from V and 1 from J, leaving 8 bases between them. CDR3 loop: CASSQAEVSYEQYF. The CDR3 region has the DNA TGCGCCAGCAGCCAAGCCGAGGTTTCCTACGAGCAGTACTTC.

This clone was seen only a few times. V usage is TRBV5-1 and J usage is TRBJ1-1; no reliable D call. The CDR3 has 14 residues. V dropped 0 bases and J dropped 2 bases, with 8 bases sitting between them. Per germline, CDR1 SGHRS and CDR2 YFSETQ. Written as DNA, the CDR3 is TGCGCCAGCAGCTTGGGAGATTTAAACACTGAAGCTTTCTTT. Translating gives CASSLGDLNTEAFF.